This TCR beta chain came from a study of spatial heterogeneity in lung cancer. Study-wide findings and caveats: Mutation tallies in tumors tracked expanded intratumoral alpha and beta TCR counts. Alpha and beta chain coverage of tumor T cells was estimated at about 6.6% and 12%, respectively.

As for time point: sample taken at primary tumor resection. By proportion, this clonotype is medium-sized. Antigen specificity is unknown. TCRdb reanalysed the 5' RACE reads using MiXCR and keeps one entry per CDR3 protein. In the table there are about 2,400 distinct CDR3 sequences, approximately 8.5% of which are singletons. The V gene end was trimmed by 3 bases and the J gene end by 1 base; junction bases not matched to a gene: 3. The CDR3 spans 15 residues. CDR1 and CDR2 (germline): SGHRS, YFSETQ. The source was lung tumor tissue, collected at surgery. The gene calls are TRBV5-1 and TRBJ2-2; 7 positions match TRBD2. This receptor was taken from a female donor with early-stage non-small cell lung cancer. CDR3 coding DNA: TGCGCCAGCAGCTACGGGACTAAGAACACCGGGGAGCTGTTTTTT. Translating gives CASSYGTKNTGELFF.